A few counts support the clone carrying this T cell receptor (beta chain). The sample belongs to a study of blood T cells in healthy people across ages. The CDR3 totals 15 residues. Trimming pared 4 bases from V and 3 bases from J, leaving 12 bases between. Alongside a J-beta primer mix, a sample-barcoded 5' primer served in a second PCR lasting roughly 7 to 12 cycles. TCRdb used MiXCR to reprocess the 5' RACE reads, holding one entry per CDR3 protein. The sample consists of roughly 1,100,000 distinct CDR3 sequences, less than 25% of them appearing once. The same sample was also studied in work on T cells of mothers and their children.

The sequence was collected from a girl aged 2 to 9 in good health. V and J are TRBV12-3 or TRBV12-4 and TRBJ1-4; unclear D gene. Input material: blood. The CDR3 sequence is CASSSLGRANEKLFF. CDR3 bases: TGTGCCAGCAGTTCCCTCGGGAGGGCTAATGAAAAACTGTTTTTT.